The present TCR beta chain was sequenced within a study of T cells in Graves' hyperthyroidism and ophthalmopathy. At the level of the study: Peripheral blood was drawn at first diagnosis, prior to all treatment. General study findings and limits: A model using 13 V-J features told ophthalmopathy apart from stable hyperthyroidism.

Diagnoses rested on clinical symptoms, serum thyroxine and TRAb, thyroid ultrasound and orbital computed tomography. Germline CDR1 DFQATT, CDR2 SNEGSKA (reference sequence). V shed 5 bases and J shed 5 bases, with 13 bases lying between them. This CDR3 is 13 amino acids long. There are many counts of this clonotype. Its specificity is not known. The investigators amplified TCR beta CDR3 regions from RNA transcripts. RT-PCR in the first round (using the HTBI primer set) targeted the TCR CDR3. TCRdb reprocessed the multiplex PCR reads with MiXCR, giving one entry per CDR3 protein. The table lists 450,000 to 500,000 distinct CDR3 sequences, roughly 22% of them singletons.

The clonotype was recovered from a woman in her 70s with Graves' ophthalmopathy. Specimen: blood. V usage is TRBV20-1 and J usage is TRBJ2-1, with D possibly matching TRBD1 (5 bases). The CDR3 region has the DNA TGCAGTGCTTCAGGGCAGACAAACAATGAGCAGTTCTTC. Its translation is CSASGQTNNEQFF.